The clone carrying this TCR beta chain was seen repeatedly, ten times or more. This CDR3 has 14 residues. J gave up 10 bases and V 5 bases, and 7 bases lay outside the gene matches. Germline V lookup: CDR1 KGHDR, CDR2 SFDVKD. The entry originates in a study of T cells after yellow fever vaccination. TCRdb re-called the 5' RACE reads with MiXCR, one entry per CDR3 protein. The sample includes 120,000 to 150,000 distinct CDR3 sequences, 7.7% of them seen just once. This chain connects TRBV24-1 to TRBJ2-1, with 10 bases matching TRBD2. The source of this sequence is a man aged 30 to 45 who received the YFV17D yellow fever vaccine. The source material was CD4+ T cells sorted from PBMCs, sampled 5 days after the yellow fever booster vaccination. DNA of the CDR3: TGTGCCACCAGTGGGACTAGCGGCTCCAGGGAGCAGTTCTTC. Translation gives CATSGTSGSREQFF.